Shown below are 15 T cell receptor beta chains from a single sample sequenced in a study of T-cell memory formation after mild COVID-19. MiXCR, run by TCRdb on the 5' RACE reads, gives a single entry per CDR3 protein. The table has around 200,000 distinct CDR3 sequences, about a fifth seen once; the top ten hold approximately 22%. Sample: PBMCs or a T cell subset sorted from them (not recorded which). These receptors originate from an adult woman who had mild COVID-19 (a few samples of this study predate the infection). Cell type and time point are not known.

The CDR3 loop reads CASSYGQGEGGTEAFF. In nucleotides, the CDR3 is TGTGCCAGCAGTTATGGACAGGGCGAGGGGGGCACTGAAGCTTTCTTT. The gene calls are TRBV6-5 and TRBJ1-1; 8 bases map to TRBD1. This CDR3 is 16 amino acids long. In germline, CDR1 is MNHEY, CDR2 SVGAGI. J was trimmed by 4 bases and V by 3 bases; bases with no gene match: 10.

V and J are TRBV5-1 and TRBJ1-2; D might be TRBD1 (6 bases). The germline V and J ends were trimmed by 2 bases and 4 bases, with 18 bases remaining between them. Germline V CDR1 and CDR2: SGHRS, YFSETQ. The CDR3 length is 16 residues. The CDR3 sequence: CASSFAPGQNIYGYTF. CDR3 bases: TGCGCCAGCAGCTTTGCGCCCGGACAGAACATCTATGGCTACACCTTC.

This clonotype has just a few counts. The chain carries TRBV6-5 and TRBJ2-7; 14 bases match TRBD2. This CDR3 region has 17 residues. From germline, CDR1 is MNHEY and CDR2 SVGAGI. Germline trimming cut 5 bases from V and 5 bases from J; bases unmatched to any gene: 11. In nucleotides, the CDR3 is TGTGCCAGCAGTATTTTTCCCGGGACTAGCGGGGGCGACGAGCAGTACTTC. Translating gives CASSIFPGTSGGDEQYF.

This sequence joins TRBV30 and TRBJ2-6; D remains unclear. CDR3 length: 14 residues. CDR1 and CDR2 (germline): GTSNPN, SVGIG (reference sequence). V lost 5 bases and J 2 bases, leaving 10 bases between the germline ends. The DNA for the CDR3 is TGTGCCTGGTCAGACCTAACTGGGGCCAACGTCCTGACTTTC. This translates into CAWSDLTGANVLTF.

The CDR3 coding sequence is TGTGCCAGCAGTTTGGGGACAGGGCTAGCCAAAAACATTCAGTACTTC. Its translation: CASSLGTGLAKNIQYF. The V and J genes are TRBV6-5 and TRBJ2-4, with TRBD1 matching over 9 bases. The CDR3 length is 16 residues. Germline V gene lookup returns CDR1 MNHEY and CDR2 SVGAGI. J was trimmed by 0 bases and V by 4 bases; bases with no gene match: 4.

The sample holds a few counts of this clonotype. The chain combines TRBV6-4 with TRBJ2-1; maybe TRBD1 (6 bases). The V gene lost 6 bases and the J gene lost 3 bases, with 15 bases spanning the gap. Germline V gene lookup returns CDR1 MRHNA and CDR2 SNTAGT. The CDR3 is 15 amino acids. The CDR3 reads CASSQGWGGYNEQFF. CDR3 nucleotides: TGTGCCAGCAGCCAGGGGTGGGGCGGCTACAATGAGCAGTTCTTC.

In its sample, this clonotype was seen a few times. The chain uses TRBV7-9 and TRBJ1-2; D gene ambiguous. V lost 2 bases and J lost 6, with 10 bases in between. The germline CDR1 and CDR2 sequences are SEHNR and FQNEAQ (reference sequence). The CDR3 has 13 residues. CDR3 in DNA: TGTGCCAGCAGCTTAATGTTGAGGGATGGCTACACCTTC. Amino acid sequence: CASSLMLRDGYTF.

The sample holds a few counts of this clonotype. The chain recombines TRBV7-8 with TRBJ2-1, with 7 bases that match TRBD1. Germline V gene sequence: CDR1 SGHVS, CDR2 FQNEAQ. The CDR3 has 15 residues. The ends lost 2 bases at V and 5 bases at J; junction bases unmatched: 6. The CDR3 sequence is CASSLRQGEDNEQFF. The CDR3 nucleotides are TGTGCCAGCAGCTTACGACAGGGTGAAGACAATGAGCAGTTCTTC.

V is TRBV6-2 or TRBV6-3 and J is TRBJ2-1; D might be TRBD2 (7 bases). This CDR3 has 15 residues. V lost 7 bases and J 12 bases, leaving 25 bases between the germline ends. Germline assignment: CDR1 MNHEY and CDR2 SVGEGT. CDR3 sequence: CASKIGGAEIGVQFF. The DNA of the CDR3 is TGTGCCAGCAAGATAGGGGGGGCCGAGATCGGGGTGCAGTTCTTC.

This clonotype was detected a few times. The J gene is TRBJ2-7, the V gene TRBV14; D perhaps matches TRBD1 (5 bases). V lost 1 base to trimming and J lost 4 bases, with 8 bases between them. CDR1 and CDR2 from the germline V gene are SGHDN and FVKESK. This CDR3 contains 13 residues. CDR3 sequence: CASSQVPGYEQYF. The CDR3 DNA sequence: TGTGCCAGCAGCCAAGTCCCAGGGTACGAGCAGTACTTC.

This clonotype was counted only a few times. The gene calls are TRBV4-3 and TRBJ2-1; D tentatively fits TRBD1 or TRBD2 (6 bases each). The germline gives CDR1 LGHNA, CDR2 YSLEER. V was trimmed by 0 bases and J by 5 bases, leaving 14 bases between them. This CDR3 region has 16 residues. The CDR3 DNA sequence: TGCGCCAGCAGCCAAGATTTTTGGGGGGACAACAATGAGCAGTTCTTC. It yields the protein CASSQDFWGDNNEQFF.

The sample holds a few counts of this clonotype. The chain joins TRBV29-1 to TRBJ2-1, with 10 bases aligning to TRBD1. J gave up 3 bases and V 8 bases, and 4 bases lay outside the gene matches. CDR1 and CDR2 (germline): SQVTM, ANQGSEA. This CDR3 spans 13 amino acids. The DNA for the CDR3 is TGCAGCTTAGGGACAGGGGTCTACAATGAGCAGTTCTTC. Translating it yields CSLGTGVYNEQFF.

V and J are TRBV9 and TRBJ2-3, with 7 bases lining up with TRBD1. With V trimmed by 3 bases and J by 6 bases, 13 bases remained unmatched. The CDR3 has 16 amino acids. Germline V gene lookup returns CDR1 SGDLS and CDR2 YYNGEE. Here the CDR3 DNA reads TGTGCCAGCAGCGAGGGGGCTCGGTTATCTGCCGATACGCAGTATTTT. Its translation is CASSEGARLSADTQYF.

This clonotype was detected many times. This chain links TRBV3-1 with TRBJ2-7; 10 positions agree with TRBD2. CDR1 LGHDT and CDR2 YNNKEL come from the germline V gene (reference sequence). This CDR3 has 14 amino acids. The ends lost 4 bases at V and 3 bases at J; junction bases unmatched: 3. The CDR3 coding sequence is TGTGCCAGCAGCCCTCTAGCGGGAGACTACGAGCAGTACTTC. Its protein is CASSPLAGDYEQYF.

This clonotype was counted between two and nine times. One end of the junction does not line up with germline, which may come from a read error. This chain joins TRBV14 and TRBJ2-1; the match to TRBD2 covers 7 bases. Germline CDR1 SGHDN, CDR2 FVKESK. The CDR3 length is 16 residues. Written as DNA, the CDR3 is TGTGCCAGCAGCCAAGGGGTGACTAGCAACTACAACGAGCAGTTCTTC. Protein product: CASSQGVTSNYNEQFF.